The entry below gives a single T cell receptor (beta chain) sequence along with its context. This clonotype appeared many times. Its recognized antigen is unknown. No much larger clone is present one base from it, and per-base qualities are unavailable. These data originate in a study of blood T cells in healthy people across ages (dated by TCRdb to the mid-2010s). Background for the entire study: Template switching captured roughly one uniquely barcoded TCR beta cDNA molecule per two T cells in model experiments. The study analyzed two additional independent replicas of 1 million unique cDNA reads from the same blood draw for two donors, one aged 18 to 30 and one aged 80 or older. Donors of different ages were randomly distributed across sequencing lanes to avoid experimental bias. Four age groups were formed from the donors: young (average 16 years), middle-aged (just under 40), aged (about 62) and long-lived (around 80). The study measured age-related changes in TCR beta repertoire diversity using deep sequencing normalized with unique cDNA molecular identifiers. General study outcomes and caveats: Compared with the aged group, the long-lived group had more naive CD4+ T cells, fewer expanded clones and increased TCR diversity, suggesting age selection. Estimates of total diversity based on one million sequenced T cells were regarded as lower bounds and as underestimates. Bulk unsorted PBMC profiling prevented conclusive comparison of naive and antigen-experienced compartments. A strong correlation was found between observed TCR beta diversity and the percentage of naive T cells measured by flow cytometry. Observed TCR beta diversity per million T cells fell roughly linearly with age, and a significant reduction was already apparent by age about 38. The CMV infection status of donors was not known, potentially confounding age-related changes in expanded clonotypes.

The germline V gene (reference sequence) supplies CDR1 SEHNR and CDR2 FQNEAQ. V drops 1 base and J drops 6 bases, leaving 6 bases in between. The CDR3 contains 13 residues, cysteine and phenylalanine counted. Only CDR3 DNA is held: 39 bases, read in frame from base 1. The donors were roughly 39 Caucasian individuals from Russia, aged roughly 6 to 90 years, who were systemically healthy. Each donor gave about 9.7 milliliters of peripheral blood, drawn into EDTA-treated Vacutainer tubes. PBMCs were isolated by Ficoll-Paque density-gradient centrifugation, with at least 6 million obtained per sample. Total RNA was extracted from PBMCs with Trizol reagent, with at least 5.5 micrograms obtained per sample. Naive CD45RAhigh/CD27high T cell percentages were measured by flow cytometry on a PBMC aliquot from every donor. The library came from 5' RACE. The sequencer was an Illumina HiSeq 2500. The second PCR ran for about 7 to 11 cycles and used a J-beta primer mix along with a sample-barcoded 5' primer. Each TCR beta cDNA molecule received a unique molecular identifier from a template-switch 5' adaptor carrying 12 random nucleotides. Each sample yielded at least 2.5 million CDR3-containing paired-end reads. First-strand cDNA was synthesized from all RNA with the Mint cDNA synthesis kit, primed by a TRBC-specific oligonucleotide. Following uracil-DNA glycosylase treatment, a first 18-cycle PCR with universal primers M1SS and BC2_uni_R was performed on all cDNA. As for how the authors treated the data: For normalization, 1 million high-quality reads, each with a distinct molecular identifier, were randomly selected from each sample. Instead of being binned into consensus sequences, reads with shared molecular identifiers were discarded. MiTCR, set to a Q25 quality threshold and the strictest error-elimination algorithm, was used for CDR3 identification, clonotype clustering and error correction. Lower-bound total TCR beta diversity was estimated with a nonparametric unseen species model using Euler transformation. TCRdb reworked the public reads: Q25 trimming with fastp, MiXCR clone assembly, productive beta chains retained. Identical CDR3 proteins give one entry, which carries the most common genes and DNA. For this entry, the V and J calls and clone size follow TCRdb and not the study's own pipeline. The table for this sample lists around 1,500,000 distinct CDR3 sequences; about 28% of them were counted only once. The top ten clones comprise around 7.7% of the sample.

Sequenced material: blood. This sequence uses TRBV7-9 and TRBJ1-4, with the D gene call left open. The sequence was obtained from a woman aged 30 to 39 in good health. CDR3 region: CASSLVEDEKLFF. The base sequence is TGTGCCAGCAGCTTAGTCGAAGATGAAAAACTGTTTTTT.